Below, 29 T cell receptor beta chains from the same sample are listed, as sequenced in a study of cytomegalovirus exposure and HLA in healthy donors. This PCR relied on a set of 60 Vbeta primers and 13 Jbeta primers. Clones were sequenced by immunoSEQ multiplex PCR, and TCRdb holds only the in-frame ones, with some missing. The repertoire holds some 120,000 clones, with about 74% as singletons. The sequencing input was PBMCs. Source of these receptors: a man in his thirties or forties in good health and CMV-seropositive.

The chain carries TRBV2 and TRBJ2-1, with 11 bases that match TRBD2. This CDR3 is built from 18 residues. V gave up 3 bases and J gave up 0 bases; unmatched junction bases: 7. Germline V lookup: CDR1 SNHLY, CDR2 FYNNEI. The CDR3 DNA sequence: TGTGCCAGCAGTGACTACTCAACTAGCGGGAGCTCCTACAATGAGCAGTTCTTC. It encodes CASSDYSTSGSSYNEQFF.

V is TRBV29-1 and J is TRBJ1-2, with 7 bases lining up with TRBD1. The CDR3 spans 12 residues. Trimming removed 6 bases from V and 6 bases from J; junction bases left unmatched: 7. The germline V gene encodes CDR1 SQVTM and CDR2 ANQGSEA. For the CDR3, the DNA is TGCAGCGTGGCCGACAGGGTCAATGGCTACACCTTC. Translation gives CSVADRVNGYTF.

The V gene is TRBV30, the J gene TRBJ1-6; TRBD1 might be the D (5 bases). The CDR3 totals 13 residues. With 8 bases removed from V and 7 bases from J, the gap between germline ends came to 15 bases. Looked up from germline, CDR1 is GTSNPN and CDR2 is SVGIG (reference sequence). The CDR3: CAGQDGGNSPLHF. The CDR3 DNA reads TGTGCCGGCCAGGACGGGGGGAATTCACCCCTCCACTTT.

Concerning this clone itself: The junction departs from germline at one end; a sequencing error may be responsible. This chain connects TRBV2 to TRBJ1-5; TRBD1 agrees at 9 bases. The CDR3 is made up of 14 amino acids. CDR1 and CDR2 from the germline V gene are SNHLY and FYNNEI. This chain's CDR3 is CVSSRTGGDQPQHF. The CDR3, as DNA: TGTGTCAGCAGCCGCACAGGGGGCGATCAGCCCCAGCATTTT.

CDR3 coding DNA: TGTGCCAGCAGCGTAGGAGGACAGGGCAAGACCCTCCACTTT. Amino acids: CASSVGGQGKTLHF. V usage is TRBV9 and J usage is TRBJ1-6, with 8 bases fitting TRBD1. Unmatched junction bases numbered 7, after V lost 0 bases and J lost 14 bases. Germline values: CDR1 SGDLS, CDR2 YYNGEE. The CDR3 contains 14 residues.

The chain recombines TRBV30 with TRBJ1-2; no definite D call. From germline, CDR1 is GTSNPN and CDR2 SVGIG (reference sequence). Deletions cut 3 bases from V and 8 bases from J, with 13 bases between. The CDR3 covers 12 residues. The CDR3 DNA is TGTGCCTGGAGGGAGGATTCGGGGGGCTACACCTTC. Amino acid sequence: CAWREDSGGYTF.

The chain employs TRBV19 and TRBJ1-2, with D maybe TRBD1 (6 bases). CDR3 size: 11 residues. V lost 10 bases, J lost 8 bases, and 14 bases lay in between. CDR1 is LNHDA and CDR2 is SQIVND in the germline V gene (reference sequence). CDR3 loop: CATSRGLGYTF. DNA for the CDR3: TGTGCCACCTCCAGGGGTTTAGGCTACACCTTC.

J is TRBJ1-1 and V is TRBV21-1. TRBV21-1 is marked as a pseudogene. The CDR3 runs 13 residues. The CDR3 reads CASSKSEGTEAFF. In nucleotides, the CDR3 is TGTGCCAGCAGCAAATCGGAGGGCACTGAAGCTTTCTTT.

This chain connects TRBV4-1 to TRBJ2-7; 7 bases line up with TRBD1. V dropped 1 base and J dropped 4; count of bases not matched to a gene: 4. Germline V gene sequence: CDR1 MGHRA, CDR2 YSYEKL. CDR3 length equals 14 residues. DNA of the CDR3: TGCGCCAGCAGCCAAGTCGGACAGGTATACGAGCAGTACTTC. Its translation is CASSQVGQVYEQYF.

The chain uses TRBV7-2 and TRBJ2-7, with a possible D match to TRBD1 (5 bases). Trimming took 0 bases from V and 3 from J, leaving 12 bases between them. The CDR3 has 15 residues. Germline V lookup: CDR1 SGHTA, CDR2 FQGNSA. The CDR3 is CASSLAGSTGYEQYF. CDR3 nucleotide sequence: TGTGCCAGCAGCTTAGCTGGTTCTACAGGCTACGAGCAGTACTTC.

The CDR3 sequence is CASSPQGGIGEQFF. The CDR3 DNA reads as TGTGCCAGCAGCCCGCAGGGGGGTATCGGTGAGCAGTTCTTC. This chain uses TRBV9 with TRBJ2-1, with D possibly TRBD1 on 7 matching bases. Germline V gene sequence: CDR1 SGDLS, CDR2 YYNGEE. CDR3 length: 14 residues. Trimming removed 4 bases at V and 9 bases at J, with 17 bases between.

The genes are TRBV19 and TRBJ2-5, with unresolved D. Germline CDR1 and CDR2: LNHDA and SQIVND (reference sequence). The CDR3 consists of 13 residues. V lost 4 bases and J 4 bases, leaving 10 bases between the germline ends. CDR3 sequence (DNA): TGTGCCAGTAGTAATATCCGCGGAGAGACCCAGTACTTC. It codes for CASSNIRGETQYF.

The rearrangement uses TRBV5-1 and TRBJ1-4, with D perhaps TRBD1 (6 bases). Germline V gene lookup returns CDR1 SGHRS and CDR2 YFSETQ. The length of the CDR3 is 15 residues. V lost 0 bases to trimming and J lost 11 bases, with 17 bases between them. CDR3 coding DNA: TGCGCCAGCAGCTTGGACGGGTTACAGGGTGGTAAACTGTTTTTT. Amino acid sequence: CASSLDGLQGGKLFF.

The chain uses TRBV19 and TRBJ1-6; possible D gene TRBD1, 5 bases. The CDR3 has 14 amino acids. The germline gives CDR1 LNHDA, CDR2 SQIVND (reference sequence). Trimming took 3 bases from V and 10 from J, leaving 13 bases between them. The CDR3 DNA is TGTGCCAGTAGTATTGACAGACTTGGGTCACCCCTCCACTTT. Its protein product is CASSIDRLGSPLHF.

This chain joins TRBV15 and TRBJ2-2; D is unclear. CDR3 length: 16 residues. The V gene's germline CDR1 is LNHNV and CDR2 YYDKDF (reference sequence). Trimming removed 4 bases at V and 3 bases at J, with 15 bases between. The CDR3 bases are TGTGCCACCAGCAAGGAAGGCGGCCACGACACCGGGGAGCTGTTTTTT. Translation gives CATSKEGGHDTGELFF.

The genes are TRBV4-1 and TRBJ1-5; D call uncertain. Trimming took 0 bases from V and 9 from J, leaving 12 bases between them. Germline assignment: CDR1 MGHRA and CDR2 YSYEKL. This CDR3 is 14 amino acids long. CDR3 in amino acids: CASSQEGSERPQHF. The CDR3, as DNA: TGCGCCAGCAGCCAAGAGGGTAGCGAGAGGCCCCAGCATTTT.

This clone appeared once. The chain joins TRBV2 to TRBJ1-2, with D perhaps TRBD1 (6 bases). The V gene lost 0 bases and the J gene lost 8 bases, with 13 bases spanning the gap. Germline V gene lookup returns CDR1 SNHLY and CDR2 FYNNEI. CDR3 size: 14 residues. The CDR3 spells CASSEAGASDGYTF. CDR3 in DNA: TGTGCCAGCAGTGAAGCGGGGGCGTCGGACGGCTACACCTTC.

This clone was counted between two and nine times. This chain connects TRBV2 to TRBJ1-4, with a possible D match to TRBD1 (5 bases). V dropped 8 bases and J dropped 7 bases, with 17 bases sitting between them. Germline V lookup: CDR1 SNHLY, CDR2 FYNNEI. The length of the CDR3 is 14 residues. The CDR3 sequence is CASLEGSNSEKLFF. Written as DNA, the CDR3 is TGTGCCAGCCTGGAGGGGTCCAACTCTGAAAAACTGTTTTTT. Supplemented by reference TRBV2 and TRBJ1-4, the full variable domain reads EPEVTQTPSHQVTQMGQEVILRCVPISNHLYFYWYRQILGQKVEFLVSFYNNEISEKSEIFDDQFSVERPDGSNFTLKIRSTKLEDSAMYFCASLEGSNSEKLFFGSGTQLSVL.

The chain has TRBV2 and TRBJ2-2; D might be TRBD1 (5 bases). This CDR3 contains 15 residues. The V gene lost 5 bases and the J gene lost 4 bases, with 14 bases spanning the gap. From germline, CDR1 is SNHLY and CDR2 FYNNEI. CDR3: CASSNKGQATGELFF. In nucleotides, the CDR3 is TGTGCCAGCAGTAACAAGGGGCAGGCCACCGGGGAGCTGTTTTTT.

The V and J genes are TRBV9 and TRBJ1-4; D remains ambiguous. Germline V gene data show CDR1 as SGDLS and CDR2 as YYNGEE. The CDR3 consists of 16 residues. Between the trimmed V and J ends, which lost 4 bases and 3 bases, there was a span of 16 bases. CDR3 nucleotides: TGTGCCAGCAGCCCCTTTTCGGTGGCGGCTAATGAAAAACTGTTTTTT. Encoded protein: CASSPFSVAANEKLFF.

V usage is TRBV5-6 and J usage is TRBJ2-7, with 8 bases matching TRBD2. CDR1 SGHDT and CDR2 YYEEEE come from the germline V gene. CDR3 size: 14 residues. Unmatched junction bases numbered 9, after V lost 7 bases and J lost 3 bases. DNA for the CDR3: TGTGCCAGCTGCCCGGGACTAGACATCTACGAGCAGTACTTC. As protein: CASCPGLDIYEQYF.

This clone was detected only a few times. CDR3: CASSPAGTGRTDTQYF. In DNA form, the CDR3 reads TGTGCCAGCAGCCCTGCCGGGACAGGGCGCACAGATACGCAGTATTTT. The rearrangement uses TRBV7-9 and TRBJ2-3; 9 bases align to TRBD1. The CDR3 totals 16 residues. Germline-derived CDR1 and CDR2 are SEHNR and FQNEAQ (reference sequence). The ends lost 5 bases at V and 1 base at J; junction bases unmatched: 7.

This chain links TRBV5-1 with TRBJ2-7; no clear D. V was pared by 0 bases and J by 2 bases, with 6 bases between. This CDR3 comprises 13 residues. Germline loops: CDR1 SGHRS, CDR2 YFSETQ. This chain's CDR3 is CASSLAVPYEQYF. The CDR3 nucleotides read TGCGCCAGCAGCTTGGCGGTTCCCTACGAGCAGTACTTC.

The genes are TRBV19 and TRBJ1-6, with 12 nucleotides matching TRBD1. The V and J ends lost 8 bases and 10 bases, in that order; junction bases with no gene match: 12. The CDR3 is 16 amino acids. Germline CDR1 reads LNHDA; CDR2 reads SQIVND (reference sequence). CDR3 sequence: CASRRGGQGARSPLHF. CDR3 bases: TGTGCCAGTCGCCGGGGGGGACAGGGGGCGCGATCACCCCTCCACTTT.

The V gene is TRBV30, the J gene TRBJ1-2; the D gene is possibly TRBD1 (6 bases). The CDR3 totals 15 residues. Trimming stripped 4 bases from V and 0 bases from J, with 15 bases between. The germline gives CDR1 GTSNPN, CDR2 SVGIG (reference sequence). This chain's CDR3 is CAWTYARGSNYGYTF. The DNA for the CDR3 is TGTGCCTGGACCTATGCCAGGGGCTCTAACTATGGCTACACCTTC. The variable domain in full, completed from reference TRBV30 and TRBJ1-2, reads SQTIHQWPATLVQPVGSPLSLECTVEGTSNPNLYWYRQAAGRGLQLLFYSVGIGQISSEVPQNLSASRPQDRQFILSSKKLLLSDSGFYLCAWTYARGSNYGYTFGSGTRLTVV.

This clone was observed a single time. The rearrangement uses TRBV28 and TRBJ1-1; D ambiguous. The CDR3 contains 17 residues. The V and J ends lost 1 base and 0 bases respectively, with 15 bases between them. CDR1 is MDHEN and CDR2 is SYDVKM in the germline V gene. CDR3 DNA: TGTGCCAGCAGTTTATCGACAACCAGAAACTTGAACACTGAAGCTTTCTTT. Translation gives CASSLSTTRNLNTEAFF.

CDR3 amino acids: CASSSPSTSGGTDTQYF. In DNA, the CDR3 is TGTGCCAGCAGTTCCCCTTCGACTAGCGGGGGAACAGATACGCAGTATTTT. The rearrangement links TRBV2 to TRBJ2-3; 12 nucleotides agree with TRBD2. Germline V gene lookup returns CDR1 SNHLY and CDR2 FYNNEI. The ends lost 5 bases at V and 3 bases at J; junction bases unmatched: 9. This CDR3 is 17 amino acids long.

The chain's CDR3 is CASSPTGLAGALRDTQYF. Here the CDR3 DNA reads TGTGCCAGCAGCCCCACGGGACTAGCGGGGGCCCTCAGAGATACGCAGTATTTT. This rearrangement joins TRBV13 to TRBJ2-3, with TRBD2 matching 14 bases. V lost 5 bases to trimming and J lost 5 bases; unmatched junction nucleotides: 12. Germline V CDR1 and CDR2: PRHDT, FYEKMQ (reference sequence). CDR3 length: 18 residues.

This sequence joins TRBV5-1 and TRBJ1-1; D is perhaps TRBD1 (5 bases). The CDR3 length is 14 residues. Deletions cut 1 base from V and 1 base from J, with 8 bases between. Germline V CDR1 and CDR2: SGHRS, YFSETQ. CDR3 sequence: CASSLQTGNTEAFF. CDR3 bases: TGCGCCAGCAGCTTGCAAACAGGGAACACTGAAGCTTTCTTT.